Below, one TCR beta chain is given with its context. This clonotype occurred a few times. It lacks a known antigen. No quality values exist for individual bases; no much larger clone is one base distant. The source of the sample is a study of T cells in Graves' hyperthyroidism and ophthalmopathy (dated by TCRdb to between 2018 and 2021). At the level of the whole study: Peripheral blood samples were taken at initial diagnosis, before any treatment was given. TCR V-J signatures able to tell the groups apart were searched for in a discovery cohort of 100 patients, of whom approximately 40 had Graves' ophthalmopathy and more than 55 had stable Graves' hyperthyroidism. An independent validation cohort of about 20 hyperthyroidism patients and 17 patients who later progressed to ophthalmopathy tested prospective prediction of ophthalmopathy. The 75 to 100 discovery patients were randomly divided into training and test sets at a 7:3 ratio. The study also compared thyroid tissue and blood T-cell repertoires from 5 to 7 Graves' hyperthyroidism patients. Following sampling, methimazole starting at 30 mg daily was given to hyperthyroidism patients, and high-dose intravenous methylprednisolone was given to ophthalmopathy patients. The paper reports TCR Vbeta CDR3 sequencing of fewer than 150 peripheral blood samples: around 41 ophthalmopathy, under 85 hyperthyroidism and 17 progressor patients.

Summary of the overall study and its limitations: Blood samples also contained most of the expanded thyroid clonotypes (frequency above 0.001), which suggests that blood repertoires may reflect thyroid immune responses. In cross-validation, a model built on a 13 V-J signature told ophthalmopathy apart from stable hyperthyroidism with roughly 87% sensitivity and roughly 81% specificity, and in testing the same model reached 80%/75%. In validation, progression to ophthalmopathy was predicted by the model with about 70% sensitivity and roughly 76% specificity, a median of roughly 6.4 months before onset. No statistical method was used to set the sample size in advance, and investigators knew the group allocation.

Moderately to severely active disease, a Clinical Activity Score of at least 3, a NOSPECS grade of at least 4, and a duration under 3 months were present in ophthalmopathy patients. Exclusion was applied to patients with uncontrolled infections, other autoimmune diseases, pregnancy or lactation. Clinical symptoms, serum thyroxine and TRAb, thyroid ultrasound, and orbital computed tomography formed the basis for the diagnoses. Ficoll-Paque density gradient centrifugation was used to isolate PBMCs from around 10 ml of fresh peripheral blood. Total RNA was extracted using Trizol reagent, and RNA quality was assessed on an Agilent 2100 Bioanalyzer. The germline V gene supplies CDR1 SGHTA and CDR2 FQGNSA. Trimming removed 5 bases from V and 4 bases from J; the gene matches leave 2 bases unexplained. Inclusive of the bounding cysteine and phenylalanine, the CDR3 is 13 residues long. The only DNA kept is the CDR3, 39 bases in frame from the first base.

The TCR beta CDR3 regions were amplified from the RNA transcripts. The first round of RT-PCR for the TCR CDR3 was performed with the HTBI primer set and the Qiagen OneStep RT-PCR kit. Libraries were constructed in a second round of multiplex PCR, after which size selection and purification were performed. The libraries were sequenced on an Illumina HiSeq2000 using paired-end 100 bp reads. From the authors' description of their analysis: Raw data were processed with SOAPnuke, discarding reads with adapters, uncalled bases, mean Phred below 15, or no exact constant-primer or identifier match. High-quality paired reads were merged with COPE v1.2.5, and unique nucleotide sequences were defined as clonotypes. MiTCR v1.1 was used to align clonotypes to the IMGT TRBV, TRBD and TRBJ reference segments. Only V-J combinations with frequency above 0.0001, covering 99.2% of repertoires, were analysed. A TCS score was defined as the ratio between F50 (clonal expansion) and ExV (chaos), using BLOSUM62-based TCRdist between CDR3 peptides within each V-J. Welch's t-statistics and random forest reduced roughly 530 V-J features to about 12, which were used in a naive Bayes classifier (R e1071). TCRdb reran the public reads through fastp at Q25 and MiXCR, keeping productive beta chains. CDR3 protein sequences are deduplicated, and each keeps its most common genes and DNA. TCRdb assigned the V and J calls; the authors' analysis was not used. This sample has around 290,000 distinct CDR3 sequences in its table, and 15% to 20% of those were observed once. The ten largest clonotypes hold approximately 60% of the sample.

Sequences were obtained from blood. The sequence came from a woman aged 55-69 years with Graves' ophthalmopathy. The V and J segments used are TRBV7-2 and TRBJ2-5; 9 bases in between match TRBD1. The sequenced DNA is TGTGCCAGCAGCCGGGACAGGGCAGAGACCCAGTACTTC. This gives the protein CASSRDRAETQYF.